This T cell receptor (beta chain) was retrieved from a study of long-term antiretroviral therapy in people with HIV. Study-wide results and caveats: Compared with controls, HIV repertoires showed narrower CDR3 length ranges.

Notes on this clone: No antigen is known for it.

The libraries were made with immunoSEQ v3.0 at survey level. The data were produced by immunoSEQ multiplex PCR, yet TCRdb's version contains in-frame clones alone and is incomplete. The table lists 30,000 to 35,000 clones, about three quarters of them singletons, with 7.5% to 9.5% in the top ten. V was clipped by 8 bases and J by 1 base, with 13 bases between them. This CDR3 comprises 13 residues. The germline V gene encodes CDR1 GTSNPN and CDR2 SVGIG (reference sequence). This rearrangement joins TRBV30 to TRBJ2-3; no definite D call. The source is a woman aged 45-65 years with HIV. The input for sequencing was unsorted PBMCs, taken 3.1 years after starting antiretroviral therapy. The CDR3 region has the DNA TGTGCCGGCCGCGTCCGGGGCACAGATACGCAGTATTTT. Amino acid sequence: CAGRVRGTDTQYF.